This note documents a single T cell receptor (beta chain) sequence. The repertoire was sequenced with immunoSEQ multiplex PCR; TCRdb's copy has only in-frame clones and lacks some. The sample shows 200,000 or so clones, roughly 94% of them seen only once. The data are from a study of control samples from healthy donors and cancer patients. The CDR3 is 14 residues long. CDR1 is DFQATT, CDR2 SNEGSKA, per germline (reference sequence). V lost 3 bases and J 4 bases, leaving 13 bases between the germline ends. The sample consisted of blood. This chain connects TRBV20-1 to TRBJ1-3, with D unresolved. This clonotype originated in a man aged 50 to 59 in good health. The CDR3 DNA reads TGCAGTGCTAGTCCATACCTGGTCGGAAACACCATATATTTT. Its translation: CSASPYLVGNTIYF.